This T cell receptor beta chain was obtained from a study of T cells in localized non-small cell lung cancer. V was shortened by 8 bases and J by 3 bases, with 11 bases between the two germline ends. The germline V gene has CDR1 MNHNY and CDR2 SVGAGI (reference sequence). The CDR3 is made up of 12 amino acids. Profiling relied on immunoSEQ multiplex PCR, and the TCRdb table lists in-frame clones only, not all of them. The repertoire includes about 23,000 clones, about 89% of them detected once, and 10% to 15% sits in the top ten. Remarks on this clone: Its antigen remains unidentified.

Study-wide points: Only one tumor region was sequenced, so heterogeneity remains possible. There was an association of higher blood T cell density with longer overall survival. Out of the top 100 tumor clones, a median approximately 61 were seen in adjacent lung.

The chain has TRBV6-6 and TRBJ2-7; no definite D call. Sequenced material: peripheral blood, taken before any cancer treatment. The TCR comes from a male donor at least 60 years old with stage I lung adenocarcinoma. The CDR3 DNA is TGTGCCAGCTTAGCTGCGAACTACGAGCAGTACTTC. Amino acids: CASLAANYEQYF.